Following are 28 T cell receptor beta chains from one sample sequenced in a study of CD8+ T cells in alopecia areata. The sequencing template was cDNA reverse transcribed from extracted RNA. Assay used: immunoSEQ multiplex PCR; TCRdb lists only in-frame clones, some missing. Counted here are 110,000 or so clones, approximately 59% occurring once; the ten biggest clones make up 20% to 25%. The sequenced sample was CD8+ T cells sorted from blood. Receptors were obtained from a human donor in good health.

This chain links TRBV25-1 with TRBJ2-2, with D possibly being TRBD1 (6 bases). In germline, CDR1 is MGHDK, CDR2 SYGVNS. Trimming shortened V by 5 bases and J by 3 bases, and 19 bases separated the two germline ends. The CDR3 sequence is 17 residues long. CDR3 sequence reads: CASSPSRDRSDTGELFF. The CDR3 DNA sequence: TGTGCCAGCAGTCCTTCCCGCGACAGGTCGGACACCGGGGAGCTGTTTTTT.

With respect to this clone: Other DNA sequences from this sample encode an identical CDR3 as well. The chain combines TRBV5-6 with TRBJ2-2; no reliable D call. V was shortened by 0 bases and J by 6 bases, with 3 bases between the two germline ends. Germline loops: CDR1 SGHDT, CDR2 YYEEEE. CDR3 length: 12 amino acids. Here the CDR3 reads CASSLGSGELFF. The DNA of the CDR3 is TGTGCCAGCAGCTTGGGGTCCGGGGAGCTGTTTTTT.

This clone has only a few counts. V is TRBV7-2 and J is TRBJ1-2; 9 bases map to TRBD1. The junction had 11 bases not matched to a gene; V was cut back by 5 bases and J by 4 bases. CDR3 length equals 16 residues. Germline loops: CDR1 SGHTA, CDR2 FQGNSA. CDR3 bases: TGTGCCAGCAGCCAATACAGACAGGGGGGATCCTATGGCTACACCTTC. It encodes CASSQYRQGGSYGYTF. Filled out from reference TRBV7-2 and TRBJ1-2, the complete variable domain reads GAGVSQSPSNKVTEKGKDVELRCDPISGHTALYWYRQSLGQGLEFLIYFQGNSAPDKSGLPSDRFSAERTGGSVSTLTIQRTQQEDSAVYLCASSQYRQGGSYGYTFGSGTRLTVV.

The J gene is TRBJ2-1, the V gene TRBV29-1; 7 nucleotides align to TRBD1. The CDR3 runs to 12 residues. Germline V gene sequence: CDR1 SQVTM, CDR2 ANQGSEA. The V segment lost 5 bases and the J segment 8 bases; nucleotides outside the gene matches: 6. CDR3 sequence (DNA): TGCAGCGTTACGACAGGGTCGGATGAGCAGTTCTTC. Protein sequence: CSVTTGSDEQFF.

The chain is built from TRBV19 and TRBJ1-1, with D hard to call. The CDR3 is 12 residues long. Deletions cut 6 bases from V and 1 base from J, with 6 bases between. CDR1 is LNHDA and CDR2 is SQIVND in the germline V gene (reference sequence). The chain's CDR3 is CASRYGNTEAFF. The CDR3 nucleotides are TGTGCCAGTAGGTACGGGAACACTGAAGCTTTCTTT.

The V gene is TRBV5-1, the J gene TRBJ2-2; D unclear. The germline CDR1 and CDR2 sequences are SGHRS and YFSETQ. The CDR3 extends over 12 amino acids. V lost 4 bases and J 6 bases, leaving 7 bases between the germline ends. The CDR3, as DNA: TGCGCCAGCAGCAAAGACGCCGGGGAGCTGTTTTTT. This gives the protein CASSKDAGELFF.

Only a few counts were recorded for this clone. The rearrangement joins TRBV19 to TRBJ1-2; D unresolved. Germline V CDR1 and CDR2: LNHDA, SQIVND (reference sequence). Trimming removed 5 bases from V and 9 bases from J, with 16 bases in between. CDR3 length equals 13 residues. The CDR3 nucleotides are TGTGCCAGTAGTGCCGCCCCGGGCTGGAGCTACACCTTC. Protein product: CASSAAPGWSYTF.

The V gene is TRBV13, the J gene TRBJ1-2, with a possible D match to TRBD1 (5 bases). This CDR3 spans 14 amino acids. The germline V gene has CDR1 PRHDT and CDR2 FYEKMQ (reference sequence). Trimming left V 5 bases short and J 6 bases short, with 16 bases between. Written as DNA, the CDR3 is TGTGCCAGCAGCCACCCCAGTCAGGGTGATGGCTACACCTTC. It encodes CASSHPSQGDGYTF.

V is TRBV29-1 and J is TRBJ1-2, with TRBD1 as a possible D gene (5 bases). V was shortened by 0 bases and J by 8 bases, with 7 bases between the two germline ends. Germline CDR1 reads SQVTM; CDR2 reads ANQGSEA. The CDR3 has 11 amino acids. CDR3 amino acids: CSVEDRTGYTF. As DNA, the CDR3 is TGCAGCGTTGAAGACAGGACAGGCTACACCTTC.

V is TRBV29-1 and J is TRBJ1-3, with a possible D match to TRBD1 (6 bases). The germline CDR1 and CDR2 sequences are SQVTM and ANQGSEA. The CDR3 length is 16 residues. V was clipped by 0 bases and J by 0 bases, with 12 bases between them. The CDR3 DNA reads as TGCAGCGTTGAAGATCAGAGGGGGTTCTCTGGAAACACCATATATTTT. Amino acids: CSVEDQRGFSGNTIYF.

J is TRBJ1-4 and V is TRBV6-1, with D unresolved. This CDR3 comprises 14 residues. V was cut by 6 bases and J by 6 bases, with 14 bases left in between. Germline loops: CDR1 MNHNS, CDR2 SASEGT. In DNA, the CDR3 is TGTGCCAGCAGCGTACGGGCCTGGGATGAAAAACTGTTTTTT. Protein: CASSVRAWDEKLFF.

With respect to this clone: One end of the junction varies from germline; a read error may be responsible. The rearrangement joins TRBV11-2 to TRBJ2-3; 7 bases match TRBD2. This CDR3 contains 12 residues. Germline assignment: CDR1 SGHAT and CDR2 FQNNGV. The DNA for the CDR3 is TGTGCCAGCAGCTCGGGACTACAATTAATCCATTTT. It yields the protein CASSSGLQLIHF.

Written as DNA, the CDR3 is TGTGCCAGCAGCTCTCCTGTCTCGGGGGGAGGCAACGAGCAGTACTTC. Amino acid sequence: CASSSPVSGGGNEQYF. The chain has TRBV7-9 and TRBJ2-5; 7 positions match TRBD2. The DNA end favors TRBJ2-7, so the J call may be wrong. This CDR3 region has 16 residues. Germline values: CDR1 SEHNR, CDR2 FQNEAQ (reference sequence).

The chain recombines TRBV13 with TRBJ2-1, with 14 nucleotides matching TRBD2. With 3 bases clipped from V and 7 bases from J, the junction kept 5 bases outside the gene matches. CDR1 and CDR2 from the germline V gene are PRHDT and FYEKMQ (reference sequence). The CDR3 extends over 16 amino acids. CDR3 region: CASSFLTSGGANEQFF. In DNA, the CDR3 is TGTGCCAGCAGCTTCTTGACTAGCGGGGGGGCGAATGAGCAGTTCTTC.

V and J are TRBV4-1 and TRBJ2-1; D unresolved. Germline V lookup: CDR1 MGHRA, CDR2 YSYEKL. V lost 1 base and J 0 bases, leaving 7 bases between the germline ends. The CDR3 runs 15 residues. In DNA form, the CDR3 reads TGCGCCAGCAGCCAAGTAGAAATCTCCTACAATGAGCAGTTCTTC. It yields the protein CASSQVEISYNEQFF.

This chain links TRBV4-1 with TRBJ1-1; possible D gene TRBD1, 6 bases. The CDR3 consists of 12 residues. The germline V and J ends were trimmed by 4 bases and 9 bases, with 12 bases remaining between them. Germline-derived CDR1 and CDR2 are MGHRA and YSYEKL. CDR3 in amino acids: CASSPLGGKAFF. The CDR3 DNA follows: TGCGCCAGCAGCCCCCTGGGGGGCAAAGCTTTCTTT.

This clone occurred a few times. This chain uses TRBV29-1 with TRBJ2-7; D possibly corresponds to TRBD2 (5 bases). Germline CDR1 and CDR2: SQVTM and ANQGSEA. V dropped 2 bases and J dropped 0 bases, with 11 bases sitting between them. There are 14 residues in the CDR3. The CDR3 sequence: CSVETAEGSYEQYF. The CDR3, as DNA: TGCAGCGTTGAAACGGCAGAGGGCTCCTACGAGCAGTACTTC.

The count of this clone is one. The chain couples TRBV2 to TRBJ2-7; the D gene is possibly TRBD2 (5 bases). Germline lookup yields CDR1 SNHLY and CDR2 FYNNEI. CDR3 length: 13 amino acids. V was pared by 6 bases and J by 4 bases, with 13 bases between. This CDR3 is CASRADVQYEQYF. The CDR3 coding sequence is TGTGCCAGCAGAGCGGACGTCCAATACGAGCAGTACTTC.

The V gene is TRBV25-1, the J gene TRBJ1-4; the match to TRBD1 covers 8 bases. Germline V gene sequence: CDR1 MGHDK, CDR2 SYGVNS. CDR3 length: 13 amino acids. The V and J ends lost 8 bases and 6 bases, in that order; junction bases with no gene match: 5. CDR3 sequence: CASHSDRDEKLFF. The CDR3 region has the DNA TGTGCCAGCCATTCGGACAGGGATGAAAAACTGTTTTTT.

J is TRBJ1-6 and V is TRBV9; D is perhaps TRBD1 (5 bases). The CDR3 sequence is 14 residues long. Germline V gene data show CDR1 as SGDLS and CDR2 as YYNGEE. V lost 0 bases and J 4 bases, leaving 5 bases between the germline ends. The CDR3: CASSVEGYNSPLHF. The CDR3 coding sequence is TGTGCCAGCAGCGTAGAGGGGTATAATTCACCCCTCCACTTT.

The chain is built from TRBV4-3 and TRBJ2-2; tentatively, D is TRBD1 (6 bases). Trimming took off 5 bases at V and 4 bases at J, with 17 bases between the two ends. This CDR3 region has 16 residues. The germline V gene has CDR1 LGHNA and CDR2 YSLEER. CDR3 DNA: TGCGCCAGCAGCTTTCTCAGGACAGATATCACCGGGGAGCTGTTTTTT. Its protein product is CASSFLRTDITGELFF.

The rearrangement joins TRBV2 to TRBJ1-5; 8 bases agree with TRBD1. Germline CDR1 is SNHLY and CDR2 is FYNNEI. This CDR3 is 13 amino acids long. Germline trimming cut 6 bases from V and 7 bases from J; bases unmatched to any gene: 5. The CDR3 region is CASRQGVGQPQHF. DNA of the CDR3: TGTGCCAGCAGACAGGGGGTTGGGCAGCCCCAGCATTTT.

The table lists this clone with a count of one. V gene TRBV29-1 combines with J gene TRBJ2-3; TRBD1 is a possible D gene (5 bases). Looked up from germline, CDR1 is SQVTM and CDR2 is ANQGSEA. There are 12 residues in the CDR3. V lost 7 bases and J 2 bases, leaving 10 bases between the germline ends. Here the CDR3 reads CSAVGDTDTQYF. In DNA, the CDR3 is TGCAGCGCCGTAGGGGACACAGATACGCAGTATTTT.

This clone occurred a few times. The chain carries TRBV7-9 and TRBJ1-4, with D possibly TRBD1 on 6 matching bases. Trimming stripped 5 bases from V and 2 bases from J, with 12 bases between. Germline V gives CDR1 SEHNR, CDR2 FQNEAQ (reference sequence). The CDR3 is 15 residues long. The CDR3: CASSPGHFTNEKLFF. The CDR3 DNA reads TGTGCCAGCAGCCCGGGACACTTCACTAATGAAAAACTGTTTTTT. Full variable domain (outside the CDR3, taken from reference TRBV7-9 and TRBJ1-4): DTGVSQNPRHKITKRGQNVTFRCDPISEHNRLYWYRQTLGQGPEFLTYFQNEAQLEKSRLLSDRFSAERPKGSFSTLEIQRTEQGDSAMYLCASSPGHFTNEKLFFGSGTQLSVL.

The chain has TRBV29-1 and TRBJ2-1; 8 positions match TRBD2. Germline V gene lookup returns CDR1 SQVTM and CDR2 ANQGSEA. V lost 6 bases and J lost 7; bases outside the gene matches: 5. The CDR3 is 12 residues long. The CDR3 spells CSVRGGQNEQFF. CDR3 nucleotide sequence: TGCAGCGTCCGGGGGGGCCAAAATGAGCAGTTCTTC.

This clone was seen more than once but under ten times. The gene calls are TRBV13 and TRBJ2-2; D call uncertain. The germline CDR1 and CDR2 sequences are PRHDT and FYEKMQ (reference sequence). V lost 3 bases to trimming and J lost 5 bases, with 4 bases between them. The CDR3 totals 12 residues. The CDR3 nucleotides are TGTGCCAGCAGCTTTGGGACCGGGGAGCTGTTTTTT. Amino acids: CASSFGTGELFF.

This chain uses TRBV7-9 with TRBJ2-3; no clear D gene. The ends were cut back, 2 bases at V and 2 bases at J, with 8 bases in the middle. Germline CDR1 and CDR2: SEHNR and FQNEAQ (reference sequence). The CDR3 is 14 residues long. CDR3 loop: CASSLWAHTDTQYF. The CDR3 nucleotides are TGTGCCAGCAGCTTATGGGCGCACACAGATACGCAGTATTTT.

This clone has just a few counts. The chain is built from TRBV29-1 and TRBJ1-1; D gene unclear. The germline V and J ends were trimmed by 6 bases and 3 bases, with 5 bases remaining between them. CDR3 length: 10 amino acids. The germline CDR1 and CDR2 sequences are SQVTM and ANQGSEA. CDR3 in DNA: TGCAGCGTCGTTTACACTGAAGCTTTCTTT. Residues: CSVVYTEAFF.